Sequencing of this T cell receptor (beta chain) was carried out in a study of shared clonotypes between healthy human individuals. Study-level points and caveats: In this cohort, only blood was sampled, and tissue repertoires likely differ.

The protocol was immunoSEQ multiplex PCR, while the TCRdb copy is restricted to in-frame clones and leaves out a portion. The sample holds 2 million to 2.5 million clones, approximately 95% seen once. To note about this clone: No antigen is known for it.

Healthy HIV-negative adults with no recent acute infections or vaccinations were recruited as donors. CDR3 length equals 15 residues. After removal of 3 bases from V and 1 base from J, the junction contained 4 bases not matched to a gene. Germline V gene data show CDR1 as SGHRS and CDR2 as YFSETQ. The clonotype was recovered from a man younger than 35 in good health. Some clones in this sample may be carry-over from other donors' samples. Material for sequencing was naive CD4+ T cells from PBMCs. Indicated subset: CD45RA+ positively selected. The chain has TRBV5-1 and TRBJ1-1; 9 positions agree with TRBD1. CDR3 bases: TGCGCCAGCAGCTCGGCGACAGGGGGGAACACTGAAGCTTTCTTT. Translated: CASSSATGGNTEAFF.